The 19 T cell receptor beta chains below were found in one sample sequenced in a study of shared T cell receptors in the human thymus. Profiling relied on immunoSEQ multiplex PCR, and the TCRdb table lists in-frame clones only, not all of them. Of some 700,000 clones listed, 70% to 90% were seen once; the top ten hold roughly 0.01%. These same records also appear under a second study, on human thymus T cells.

Material for sequencing was thymocytes. The origin of the receptors is a girl in the first two years of life with a congenital heart defect.

The J gene is TRBJ1-2, the V gene TRBV25-1; tentatively, D is TRBD1 (5 bases). Germline-derived CDR1 and CDR2 are MGHDK and SYGVNS. This CDR3 comprises 14 residues. Trimming pared 3 bases from V and 6 bases from J, leaving 14 bases between. CDR3 bases: TGTGCCAGCAGTGATGGTAACAGGATGCATGGCTACACCTTC. It codes for CASSDGNRMHGYTF.

Turning to this clone: At one of its ends the junction is not consistent with the germline gene, which may arise from a read error. The chain recombines TRBV5-1 with TRBJ2-2; D uncertain. The germline gives CDR1 SGHRS, CDR2 YFSETQ. The CDR3 runs to 15 residues. CDR3 residues: CASSLLKTNIGELFF. The DNA for the CDR3 is TGCGCCAGCAGCTTGTTAAAAACGAACATCGGGGAGCTGTTTTTT.

This clone came up a few times. The chain has TRBV6-4 and TRBJ1-1, with 8 bases fitting TRBD1. The junction had 4 bases not matched to a gene; V was cut back by 2 bases and J by 11 bases. The germline CDR1 and CDR2 sequences are MRHNA and SNTAGT. The CDR3 runs 12 residues. As DNA, the CDR3 is TGTGCCAGCAGTGACCCTCAGGGGGCGGCTTTCTTT. Translation gives CASSDPQGAAFF.

The chain combines TRBV30 with TRBJ1-2, with 9 bases fitting TRBD1. The CDR3 totals 15 residues. With V trimmed by 4 bases and J by 4 bases, 10 bases remained unmatched. CDR1 is GTSNPN, CDR2 SVGIG, per germline (reference sequence). CDR3 nucleotide sequence: TGTGCCTGGAATCTTGGACAGGGGAGCTCCTATGGCTACACCTTC. It encodes CAWNLGQGSSYGYTF.

The V gene is TRBV7-3, the J gene TRBJ2-1; 7 positions match TRBD2. The CDR3 covers 16 residues. V shed 2 bases, J shed 8 bases, and the junction held 12 bases outside the gene matches. Germline CDR1 and CDR2: SGHTA and FQGTGA. The chain's CDR3 is CASSLDIGGSQDEQFF. The CDR3 nucleotides read TGTGCCAGCAGCTTAGATATCGGGGGGAGTCAGGATGAGCAGTTCTTC.

The genes are TRBV6-1 and TRBJ1-5, with D possibly matching TRBD1 (5 bases). The V gene lost 0 bases and the J gene lost 5 bases, with 17 bases spanning the gap. Germline assignment: CDR1 MNHNS and CDR2 SASEGT. The CDR3 is 17 residues long. The CDR3 DNA reads TGTGCCAGCAGTGAAGCACAGGCGGGGGATCAGGATCAGCCCCAGCATTTT. This translates into CASSEAQAGDQDQPQHF.

The rearrangement uses TRBV5-4 and TRBJ1-1; D is possibly TRBD1 (5 bases). This CDR3 has 15 amino acids. With 0 bases removed from V and 0 bases from J, the gap between germline ends came to 9 bases. Germline assignment: CDR1 SGHNT and CDR2 YYREEE (reference sequence). CDR3 bases: TGTGCCAGCAGCTTGGGCGACAGTCTGAACACTGAAGCTTTCTTT. This sequence encodes CASSLGDSLNTEAFF.

This clone was counted a single time. The V call is TRBV7-8, the J call TRBJ1-4; tentative D call: TRBD1 (5 bases). Per the germline V gene, CDR1 is SGHVS and CDR2 is FQNEAQ. The CDR3 totals 15 residues. V gave up 1 base and J gave up 5 bases, with 11 bases separating them. CDR3 bases: TGTGCCAGCAGCTTAGTCGGGGAGGGGAATGAAAAACTGTTTTTT. The encoded protein is CASSLVGEGNEKLFF.

This sequence joins TRBV9 and TRBJ1-1; 8 nucleotides line up with TRBD1. The junction had 6 bases not matched to a gene; V was cut back by 4 bases and J by 4 bases. The CDR3 is 14 amino acids. Looked up from germline, CDR1 is SGDLS and CDR2 is YYNGEE. The CDR3 DNA reads as TGTGCCAGCAGCCCTCTCAGGGGGCGCACTGAAGCTTTCTTT. It yields the protein CASSPLRGRTEAFF.

The chain combines TRBV7-7 with TRBJ2-1, with D perhaps matching TRBD2 (5 bases). Germline V gene lookup returns CDR1 SSHAT and CDR2 FNYEAQ (reference sequence). The CDR3 contains 12 residues. V was cut by 7 bases and J by 15 bases, with 19 bases left in between. This chain's CDR3 is CASTKPGESWFF. The CDR3 DNA reads TGTGCCAGCACCAAACCCGGGGAGTCTTGGTTCTTC.

The genes are TRBV30 and TRBJ1-1; D gene uncertain. Between the trimmed V and J ends, which lost 1 base and 0 bases, there was a span of 18 bases. The CDR3 runs to 17 residues. Germline V gene data show CDR1 as GTSNPN and CDR2 as SVGIG (reference sequence). Written as DNA, the CDR3 is TGTGCCTGGAGTGGGGGAGGGTACTCCCTTCTGAACACTGAAGCTTTCTTT. As protein: CAWSGGGYSLLNTEAFF.

This clone was found once. V and J are TRBV23-1 and TRBJ2-4; 7 bases line up with TRBD1. TRBV23-1 is treated as an ORF (open reading frame) with a function not yet certain. With 4 bases clipped from V and 7 bases from J, the junction kept 7 bases outside the gene matches. The CDR3 has 14 amino acids. In DNA form, the CDR3 reads TGCGCCAGCAGTCGGGCAGGGGGAGAGAACATTCAGTACTTC. It yields the protein CASSRAGGENIQYF.

J is TRBJ2-7 and V is TRBV11-2; 8 bases agree with TRBD1. Looked up from germline, CDR1 is SGHAT and CDR2 is FQNNGV. The CDR3 is 17 residues long. V shed 3 bases and J 0 bases; nucleotides not matched to a gene: 10. The CDR3 protein is CASSFRDRRQSSYEQYF. In DNA, the CDR3 is TGTGCCAGCAGCTTCAGGGACAGGAGGCAAAGCTCCTACGAGCAGTACTTC.

This clone was counted once. The gene calls are TRBV28 and TRBJ1-1; D gene ambiguous. Per the germline V gene, CDR1 is MDHEN and CDR2 is SYDVKM. V was pared by 0 bases and J by 6 bases, with 17 bases between. This CDR3 contains 16 residues. Written as DNA, the CDR3 is TGTGCCAGCAGTTTATGGACCCCCGGATGGGCAGCTGAAGCTTTCTTT. It translates to CASSLWTPGWAAEAFF.

This clone was seen only a few times. V and J are TRBV4-1 and TRBJ1-1; TRBD1 might be the D (5 bases). The V end was cut by 3 bases, the J end by 1 base, with 21 bases between. Germline values: CDR1 MGHRA, CDR2 YSYEKL. This CDR3 has 18 amino acids. The CDR3 protein is CASSQKGLEGSWNTEAFF. DNA of the CDR3: TGCGCCAGCAGCCAGAAGGGGTTGGAGGGTTCATGGAACACTGAAGCTTTCTTT.

The chain employs TRBV12-2 and TRBJ1-3; TRBD1 reflects the table's D call only, with no check against the DNA. TRBV12-2 is a known pseudogene. CDR3 length: 19 residues. The CDR3 sequence is CANTLLTGQGKTSGNTIYF. The CDR3 bases are TGTGCAAACACTCTCCTTACAGGGCAGGGGAAGACCTCTGGAAACACCATATATTTT.

The genes are TRBV2 and TRBJ2-3; unclear D gene. Trimming pared 10 bases from V and 3 bases from J, leaving 14 bases between. The V gene's germline CDR1 is SNHLY and CDR2 FYNNEI. The CDR3 spans 13 residues. The CDR3 region has the DNA TGTGCCACTGTTGGGCTCCCTACAGATACGCAGTATTTT. Translating it yields CATVGLPTDTQYF.

V usage is TRBV5-4 and J usage is TRBJ1-4; 7 bases align to TRBD1. With 4 bases clipped from V and 4 bases from J, the junction kept 4 bases outside the gene matches. This CDR3 is 14 amino acids long. The germline CDR1 and CDR2 sequences are SGHNT and YYREEE (reference sequence). CDR3 DNA: TGTGCCAGCAGCCTGGGGACAGTTAATGAAAAACTGTTTTTT. Encoded protein: CASSLGTVNEKLFF.

A remark on this clone: The junction does not match germline at one end; this may be a read error. The V gene is TRBV20-1, the J gene TRBJ1-2; D is ambiguous. CDR1 is DFQATT and CDR2 is SNEGSKA in the germline V gene (reference sequence). CDR3 length: 8 amino acids. CDR3 in amino acids: CSASAVLF. CDR3 DNA: TGCAGTGCTAGTGCGGTCCTGTTC.